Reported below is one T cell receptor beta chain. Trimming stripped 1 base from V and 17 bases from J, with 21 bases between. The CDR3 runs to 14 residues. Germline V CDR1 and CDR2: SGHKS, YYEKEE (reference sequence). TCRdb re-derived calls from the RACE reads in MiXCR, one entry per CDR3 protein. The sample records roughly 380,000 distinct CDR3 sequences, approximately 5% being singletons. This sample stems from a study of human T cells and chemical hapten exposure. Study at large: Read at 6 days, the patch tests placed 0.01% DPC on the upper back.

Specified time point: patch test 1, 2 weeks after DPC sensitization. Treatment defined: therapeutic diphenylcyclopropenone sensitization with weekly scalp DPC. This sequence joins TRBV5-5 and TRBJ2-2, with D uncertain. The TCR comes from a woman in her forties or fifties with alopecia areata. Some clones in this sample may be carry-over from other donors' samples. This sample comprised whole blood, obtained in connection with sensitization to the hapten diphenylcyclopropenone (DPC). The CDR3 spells CASSLTHERSSGFF. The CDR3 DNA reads TGTGCCAGCAGCTTGACTCACGAGAGGTCCTCGGGCTTTTTT.